Below, one T cell receptor (beta chain) is given with its context. These data belong to a study of T cells expressing NK-cell markers. Study background: There were seven HCMV-seropositive donors and one seronegative donor among the eight sequenced.

This CDR3 has 17 residues. Germline values: CDR1 MNHEY, CDR2 SVGAGI. TCRdb re-called the 5' RACE reads and catalogs CDR3 proteins one per entry, DNA excluded. The clone table shows about 440,000 distinct CDR3 sequences, with the ten largest holding more than 7%. V and J are TRBV6-5 and TRBJ2-3. Sequencing was done on a sample of blood T cells: a sorted CD56 or NKG2C T cell subset, CD4+ or CD8+ T cells, or bulk PBMC T cells (not recorded which). The TCR sequence derives from a woman between 18 and 70 years old in good health. The CDR3 loop is CASSYLFLGKGTDTQYF.